Sequencing of this T cell receptor beta chain was carried out in a study of regulatory T cells in long-lasting Graves disease. Arm-PCR with iRepertoire HTBI primers amplified the CDR3 regions for these TCR beta libraries. One entry per CDR3 protein, called by TCRdb with MiXCR from the multiplex PCR reads. The sample carries about 430,000 distinct CDR3 sequences, over 20% recorded once. Findings and limits, study-wide: Those with persistent disease had in common more public clonotypes (2,741) than new patients (about 970). Accuracy was possibly reduced by small sample size.

This clonotype appeared a few times. Its specificity is not known. As to time point: persistent/refractory GD, antithyroid drugs over 5 years with positive TRAb. Making the TCR library involved RNA that had been extracted from PBMCs. This receptor was obtained from a female donor with Graves disease. The specimen comprised peripheral blood mononuclear cells (PBMCs), sampled when the disease was refractory, from a patient treated with antithyroid drugs.

Written as DNA, the CDR3 is TGTGCCAGCAGTTCACGGACTAGCGGGAGGACGTTTTTGAACAATGAGCAGTTCTTC. This sequence encodes CASSSRTSGRTFLNNEQFF. This chain uses TRBV28 with TRBJ2-1; 14 bases align to TRBD2. From germline, CDR1 is MDHEN and CDR2 SYDVKM. Trimming cost V 4 bases and J 5 bases; bases outside gene matches: 13. This CDR3 has 19 residues.